This is a list of T cell receptor beta chains from one sample in a study of regulatory T cells in long-lasting Graves disease. In TCRdb, the multiplex PCR reads were re-called with MiXCR into one record per CDR3 protein. The sample yields some 330,000 distinct CDR3 sequences, about 12% seen once. The sample was also reused in another study, on T cells in Graves' hyperthyroidism and ophthalmopathy.

The input for sequencing was peripheral blood mononuclear cells (PBMCs), taken at new diagnosis, from a patient treated with antithyroid drugs. The origin of the receptors is a woman aged 18-29 years with Graves disease. The conserved cysteine and the conserved F or W are not part of the CDR3 here.

v_call	j_call	cdr3_aa
TRBV27	TRBJ2-7	ASSLTLAGAPQY
TRBV6-4	TRBJ1-5	ASSPLPHQPQH
TRBV11-3	TRBJ2-1	ASSLVQGNQF
TRBV4-3	TRBJ2-2	ASSQEPRTSGSGTGELF
TRBV24-1	TRBJ1-2	ATSAGRGGYT
TRBV18	TRBJ2-5	ASSPLNQETQY
TRBV28	TRBJ2-1	ASSSPLLAGGLYEQF
TRBV18	TRBJ1-2	ASSPGGEQEIIYGYT
TRBV5-5	TRBJ1-5	ASSALGGGKNAQH
TRBV7-2	TRBJ2-3	ASSSSGGADTQY
TRBV7-8	TRBJ2-1	ASSTSRVGGSYNEQF
TRBV24-1	TRBJ2-1	ATSGKLAGDYNEQF
TRBV5-1	TRBJ2-1	ASSRGALYNEQF
TRBV28	TRBJ2-1	ASSSGARIYNEQS
TRBV4-3	TRBJ1-6	ASSQEFSRWTPLH
TRBV6-2/TRBV6-3	TRBJ2-1	ASSYARSNEQF
TRBV27	TRBJ1-6	ASSFRGSNSPLH
TRBV28	TRBJ2-7	ASREGRYEQY
TRBV10-3	TRBJ1-2	AISGSTGQGASYGYT
TRBV20-1	TRBJ2-1	SARGINNEQF
TRBV11-2	TRBJ1-6	ASSLSGTGVANSPLH
TRBV30	TRBJ1-2	AWEIGNYGYT
TRBV12-3/TRBV12-4	TRBJ1-6	ASSKLNRGYSPLH
TRBV5-1	TRBJ2-4	ASSPPLATLAKNIQY
TRBV15	TRBJ1-2	ATSRQGARGYGYT
TRBV6-2/TRBV6-3	TRBJ2-7	ASITYEQY
TRBV10-3	TRBJ2-3	AIRRDRGPPTDTQY
TRBV19	TRBJ2-1	ASSLTGLAVLHNEQF
TRBV7-2	TRBJ1-1	ASSRYREAF
TRBV11-2	TRBJ1-2	ASSLDRRQGVVDGYT
TRBV6-2/TRBV6-3	TRBJ2-1	ASTRTGVWNEQF
TRBV7-8	TRBJ2-1	ASSSPGTSGSVEF
TRBV2	TRBJ2-1	ASREGLAGALRNSEQF
TRBV6-5	TRBJ1-1	ASSYGWMYTEAF
TRBV7-6	TRBJ2-1	ASSSLAGELYNEQF
TRBV2	TRBJ2-1	ASSERSGGDNEQF
TRBV7-2	TRBJ1-1	ASSLLDRNTEAF
TRBV10-3	TRBJ2-5	AISEVGRQETQY
TRBV7-8	TRBJ2-3	ASSWSGGTDTQY
TRBV6-2/TRBV6-3	TRBJ2-1	ASSYSTAGGLDEQF
TRBV18	TRBJ1-1	ASSPRGGDTEAF
TRBV29-1	TRBJ2-1	SVESTANYNEQF
TRBV7-2	TRBJ1-1	ASSLVLGRWGLGDTEAF
TRBV28	TRBJ1-1	ASSSPLSFVATEAF
TRBV13	TRBJ2-4	ASRRQGVSNIQY
TRBV28	TRBJ2-3	ASSSGVRTDTQY
TRBV18	TRBJ2-3	ASSSGTGSNTQY
TRBV5-6	TRBJ1-3	ASSANAVSGNTIY
TRBV20-1	TRBJ2-7	SARQTGINDEQY